Sequencing of this TCR beta chain was carried out in a study of CD8+CD57+ T cells in acquired aplastic anemia. Germline CDR1 is ENHRY and CDR2 is SYGVKD. The CDR3 has 13 residues. The germline V and J ends were trimmed by 6 bases and 10 bases, with 13 bases remaining between them. Genomic DNA, serving as template, underwent TCR beta VDJ and CDR3 profiling. TCRdb ran MiXCR on the reads and lists one entry per CDR3 protein. The repertoire consists of around 180,000 distinct CDR3 sequences, with less than 60% occurring once and the leading ten covering about 2%. By flow cytometry, patients selected for sequencing had shown an expansion of CD8+CD57+ cells.

The genes are TRBV10-3 and TRBJ1-6; D may be TRBD1 (5 bases). Material for sequencing was sorted CD4+, CD8+, or CD8+CD57+ T cells (not recorded which) from PBMCs. This TCR was recovered from a human donor with aplastic anemia. As DNA, the CDR3 is TGTGCCATCAGCCCAGGGATTGGGTCACCCCTCCACTTT. Its translation is CAISPGIGSPLHF.